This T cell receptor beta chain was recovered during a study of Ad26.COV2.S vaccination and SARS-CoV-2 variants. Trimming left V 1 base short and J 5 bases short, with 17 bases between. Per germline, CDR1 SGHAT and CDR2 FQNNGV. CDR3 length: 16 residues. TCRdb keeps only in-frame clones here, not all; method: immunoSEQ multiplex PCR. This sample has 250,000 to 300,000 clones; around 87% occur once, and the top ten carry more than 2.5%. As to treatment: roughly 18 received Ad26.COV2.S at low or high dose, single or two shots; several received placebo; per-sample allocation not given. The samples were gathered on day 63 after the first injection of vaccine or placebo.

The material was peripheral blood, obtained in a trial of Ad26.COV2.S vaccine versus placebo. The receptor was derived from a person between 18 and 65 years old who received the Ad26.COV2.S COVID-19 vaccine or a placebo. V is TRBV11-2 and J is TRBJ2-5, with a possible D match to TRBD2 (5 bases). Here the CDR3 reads CASSLVGGGYRETQYF. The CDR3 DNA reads TGTGCCAGCAGCTTAGTCGGAGGCGGGTACCGGGAGACCCAGTACTTC.